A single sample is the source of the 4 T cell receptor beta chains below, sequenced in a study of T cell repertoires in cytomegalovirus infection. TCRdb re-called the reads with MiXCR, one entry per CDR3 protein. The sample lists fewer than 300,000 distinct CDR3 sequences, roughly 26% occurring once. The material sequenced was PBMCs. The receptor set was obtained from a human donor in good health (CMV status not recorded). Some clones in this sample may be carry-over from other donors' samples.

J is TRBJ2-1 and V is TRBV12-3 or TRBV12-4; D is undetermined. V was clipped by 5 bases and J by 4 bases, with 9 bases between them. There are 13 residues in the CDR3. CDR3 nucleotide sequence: TGTGCCAGCAGTCCAGACCTATACAATGAGCAGTTCTTC. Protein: CASSPDLYNEQFF.

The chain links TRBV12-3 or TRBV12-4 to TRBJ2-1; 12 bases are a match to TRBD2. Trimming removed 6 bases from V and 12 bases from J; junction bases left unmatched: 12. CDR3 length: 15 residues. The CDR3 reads CASSTGTSGSMWQFF. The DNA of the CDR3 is TGTGCCAGCAGCACCGGGACTAGCGGGTCCATGTGGCAGTTCTTC.

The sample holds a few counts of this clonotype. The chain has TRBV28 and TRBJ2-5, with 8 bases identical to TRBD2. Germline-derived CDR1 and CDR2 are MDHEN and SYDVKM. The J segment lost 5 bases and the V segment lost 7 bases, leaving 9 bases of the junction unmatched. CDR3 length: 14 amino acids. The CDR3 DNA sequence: TGTGCCAGCATGGTTAGCGGGATAGGGGAGACCCAGTACTTC. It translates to CASMVSGIGETQYF.

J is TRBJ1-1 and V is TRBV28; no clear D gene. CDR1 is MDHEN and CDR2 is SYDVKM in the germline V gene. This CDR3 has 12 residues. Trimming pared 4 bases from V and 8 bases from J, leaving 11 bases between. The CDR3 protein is CASSSLRPEAFF. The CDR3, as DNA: TGTGCCAGCAGTTCCCTAAGGCCAGAAGCTTTCTTT.